One and the same sample provided the 10 T cell receptor beta chains below, sequenced in a study of T cell responses to AZD1222 COVID-19 vaccine listed by TCRdb under 2021. This specimen's time point label, per the study, means: baseline before first vaccination. Libraries were built with the immunoSEQ multiplex PCR assay. TCRdb limited this immuneACCESS table to in-frame rearrangements with V and J called. A share of clones is missing; checked studies link under half to unresolved V genes, and the rest is unexplained. The sample data list 150,000 to 200,000 clones, and about 88% of these were observed just once. Jointly, the top ten make up 1.6% of the sample. Sequencing used peripheral blood, obtained on day 0 of AZD1222 vaccination. The receptors were gathered from an adult in good health.

This chain connects TRBV7-3 to TRBJ2-1; 8 bases line up with TRBD2. CDR1 is SGHTA and CDR2 is FQGTGA in the germline V gene. The CDR3 extends over 15 amino acids. The junction had 2 bases not matched to a gene; V was cut back by 0 bases and J by 4 bases. CDR3 sequence reads: CASSLTSGDYNEQFF. DNA for the CDR3: TGTGCCAGCAGCTTAACTAGCGGGGATTACAATGAGCAGTTCTTC. The whole variable domain, remainder taken from reference TRBV7-3 and TRBJ2-1, is GAGVSQTPSNKVTEKGKYVELRCDPISGHTALYWYRQSLGQGPEFLIYFQGTGAADDSGLPNDRFFAVRPEGSVSTLKIQRTERGDSAVYLCASSLTSGDYNEQFFGPGTRLTVL.

This clone was seen a few times. The V and J genes are TRBV6-1 and TRBJ2-7, with D possibly TRBD1 on 6 matching bases. Looked up from germline, CDR1 is MNHNS and CDR2 is SASEGT. V dropped 0 bases and J dropped 0 bases, with 15 bases sitting between them. The CDR3 has 17 residues. In nucleotides, the CDR3 is TGTGCCAGCAGTGAAGCGGGGCAAAGGGGGAACTCCTACGAGCAGTACGTC. Its protein is CASSEAGQRGNSYEQYV.

The rearrangement uses TRBV4-2 and TRBJ1-1; a weak D match, TRBD1 (6 bases). Germline CDR1 is LGHNA and CDR2 is YNFKEQ. Trimming removed 2 bases at V and 1 base at J, with 14 bases between. The CDR3 consists of 16 residues. CDR3 DNA: TGTGCCAGCAGCCAATCTTGGACAGACACGAACACTGAAGCTTTCTTT. Its translation is CASSQSWTDTNTEAFF.

The CDR3: CASTLASRGQPQHF. CDR3 bases: TGTGCCAGCACCCTCGCATCTAGAGGGCAGCCCCAGCATTTT. The chain combines TRBV28 with TRBJ1-5; D gene ambiguous. Germline V CDR1 and CDR2: MDHEN, SYDVKM. This CDR3 region has 14 residues. V dropped 7 bases and J dropped 7 bases, with 17 bases sitting between them. The full variable domain, in which reference TRBV28 and TRBJ1-5 provide the parts outside the CDR3, is DVKVTQSSRYLVKRTGEKVFLECVQDMDHENMFWYRQDPGLGLRLIYFSYDVKMKEKGDIPEGYSVSREKKERFSLILESASTNQTSMYLCASTLASRGQPQHFGDGTRLSIL.

This clone was counted once. The genes are TRBV30 and TRBJ2-5; 11 bases map to TRBD2. Germline V gene sequence: CDR1 GTSNPN, CDR2 SVGIG (reference sequence). V trimming: 3 bases; J trimming: 6 bases; junction bases outside the gene matches: 9. The CDR3 consists of 15 residues. The CDR3 coding sequence is TGTGCCTGGAGCCTAACTAGCGGGAGTTCGAAGACCCAGTACTTC. This sequence encodes CAWSLTSGSSKTQYF.

The rearrangement uses TRBV7-3 and TRBJ2-5; D not certain. The V end was cut by 5 bases, the J end by 1 base, with 11 bases between. Germline CDR1 reads SGHTA; CDR2 reads FQGTGA. The CDR3 sequence is 14 residues long. The CDR3 spells CASSPGPGQETQYF. For the CDR3, the DNA is TGTGCCAGCAGCCCCGGACCGGGCCAAGAGACCCAGTACTTC.

V usage is TRBV28 and J usage is TRBJ2-7; a possible D gene is TRBD2 (6 bases). The CDR3 loop spans 16 amino acids. V was trimmed by 0 bases and J by 0 bases, leaving 12 bases between them. CDR1 and CDR2 (germline): MDHEN, SYDVKM. The DNA of the CDR3 is TGTGCCAGCAGTTTATGGGCGGGGACCAGCTCCTACGAGCAGTACTTC. Amino acid sequence: CASSLWAGTSSYEQYF.

The chain combines TRBV14 with TRBJ2-3; D gene uncertain. Trimming left V 1 base short and J 8 bases short, with 13 bases between. This CDR3 has 14 residues. Germline V gene lookup returns CDR1 SGHDN and CDR2 FVKESK. The chain's CDR3 is CASSQGLKVATQYF. The CDR3 DNA sequence: TGTGCCAGCAGCCAAGGGTTGAAGGTAGCTACGCAGTATTTT.

The V and J genes are TRBV6-6 and TRBJ1-2; 7 bases line up with TRBD1. Trimming cost V 6 bases and J 8 bases; bases outside gene matches: 6. The CDR3 has 12 amino acids. The germline gives CDR1 MNHNY, CDR2 SVGAGI (reference sequence). The CDR3 coding sequence is TGTGCCAGCAGCATAGGGGGCGGGGGCTACACCTTC. Its translation is CASSIGGGGYTF.

The CDR3: CASSPGQGNNEQFF. The CDR3, as DNA: TGTGCCAGCTCACCGGGACAGGGTAACAATGAGCAGTTCTTC. This rearrangement joins TRBV18 to TRBJ2-1, with 9 nucleotides matching TRBD1. Germline V gene lookup returns CDR1 KGHSH and CDR2 LQKENI. The CDR3 is 14 residues long. V trimming: 3 bases; J trimming: 5 bases; junction bases outside the gene matches: 2.